These 22 T cell receptor beta chains were all obtained from the same sample, sequenced in a study of metastatic and nonmetastatic thyroid tumors (dated by TCRdb to the early 2020s). None of the patients had been given any treatment before thyroid surgery. The library came from PCR. The sequencing machine was an Illumina HiSeq 4000. TCRdb passed the public sequencing reads through fastp at Q25 and MiXCR, retaining productive beta sequences. This sample comprises approximately 30,000 clones, around 15% of them detected only once. Approximately 4.5% of the sample goes to the ten largest clones. The specimen sequenced was blood. The receptor source for this set is a female donor with papillary thyroid cancer or a benign thyroid nodule (not recorded which). Some clones in this sample may be carry-over from other donors' samples.

This clone was counted ten times or more. The chain recombines TRBV7-2 with TRBJ1-4, with D possibly being TRBD1 (6 bases). From germline, CDR1 is SGHTA and CDR2 FQGNSA. V lost 3 bases, J lost 8 bases, and 16 bases lay in between. The CDR3 length is 15 residues. CDR3 coding DNA: TGTGCCAGCAGCTTGGACAGTTACTCTTCCGAAAAACTGTTTTTT. Translating gives CASSLDSYSSEKLFF.

Ten or more counts support this clone. The chain links TRBV5-1 to TRBJ1-2; TRBD1 matches at 7 bases. CDR1 and CDR2 (germline): SGHRS, YFSETQ. V shed 3 bases and J 4 bases; nucleotides not matched to a gene: 6. The CDR3 covers 14 residues. The CDR3 protein is CASSWGTERYGYTF. The CDR3 region has the DNA TGCGCCAGCAGCTGGGGGACAGAACGCTATGGCTACACCTTC.

This clone was detected a few times. The rearrangement uses TRBV12-3 or TRBV12-4 and TRBJ1-5, with 7 nucleotides matching TRBD1. With V trimmed by 2 bases and J by 3 bases, 7 bases remained unmatched. CDR3 length equals 16 residues. The CDR3 sequence: CASSLMGGQLNQPQHF. The DNA of the CDR3 is TGTGCCAGCAGTTTAATGGGGGGACAGCTCAATCAGCCCCAGCATTTT.

The rearrangement uses TRBV6-2 or TRBV6-3 and TRBJ2-7; TRBD1 matches 7 bases. Germline V gene data show CDR1 as MNHEY and CDR2 as SVGEGT. The CDR3 totals 18 residues. Germline trimming cut 6 bases from V and 3 bases from J; bases unmatched to any gene: 20. CDR3 nucleotide sequence: TGTGCCAGCAGCTCTCGGGACAGAGTGTCGATAGGGATCTACGAGCAGTACTTC. It is translated as CASSSRDRVSIGIYEQYF.

By proportion, this clone is medium-sized. The chain joins TRBV27 to TRBJ1-5, with D uncertain. This CDR3 is built from 13 residues. The ends were cut back, 5 bases at V and 1 base at J, with 6 bases in the middle. Germline CDR1 is MNHEY and CDR2 is SMNVEV (reference sequence). CDR3: CASSIVSNQPQHF. Here the CDR3 DNA reads TGTGCCAGCAGTATCGTGAGCAATCAGCCCCAGCATTTT.

In its sample, this clone is medium-sized. The chain combines TRBV12-3 or TRBV12-4 with TRBJ1-2; weak D call: TRBD1 (5 bases). V lost 5 bases, J lost 3 bases, and 7 bases lay in between. This CDR3 region has 12 residues. The CDR3 region has the DNA TGTGCCAGCAGTCAGGGATACTATGGCTACACCTTC. Amino acid sequence: CASSQGYYGYTF.

This chain connects TRBV12-3 or TRBV12-4 to TRBJ1-3; D is perhaps TRBD1 (6 bases). Trimming cost V 8 bases and J 8 bases, with 19 bases left between them. The CDR3 spans 14 residues. CDR3 in amino acids: CASQTGGSGDTIYF. CDR3 nucleotide sequence: TGTGCCAGCCAGACAGGTGGCTCGGGAGACACCATATATTTT.

This clone occurred many times. This chain links TRBV30 with TRBJ2-1; D is perhaps TRBD2 (5 bases). Trimming removed 3 bases at V and 0 bases at J, with 9 bases between. This CDR3 has 14 amino acids. Germline CDR1 and CDR2: GTSNPN and SVGIG (reference sequence). CDR3 DNA sequence: TGTGCCTGGAGGGGTGGGAGCTCCTACAATGAGCAGTTCTTC. Protein: CAWRGGSSYNEQFF.

This clone was observed at least ten times. CDR3 loop: CASSQGTASSYEQYF. The CDR3, as DNA: TGTGCCAGCAGCCAAGGAACAGCCTCCTCCTACGAGCAGTACTTC. The V and J genes are TRBV3-1 and TRBJ2-7, with D unclear. Trimming removed 1 base at V and 0 bases at J, with 10 bases between. This CDR3 is built from 15 residues. Germline V gene sequence: CDR1 LGHDT, CDR2 YNNKEL (reference sequence).

A remark on this clone: This may stem from a read error, because a much larger clone lies one nucleotide away. This sequence joins TRBV30 and TRBJ1-6; D not certain. The V end lost 5 bases, the J end lost 4 bases, and 12 bases lay between the germline ends. CDR1 and CDR2 from the germline V gene are GTSNPN and SVGIG (reference sequence). CDR3 size: 14 residues. Written as DNA, the CDR3 is TGTGCCTGGCAACCCAGGTCATATAATTCACCCCTCCACTTT. This sequence encodes CAWQPRSYNSPLHF.

V is TRBV4-1 and J is TRBJ2-5; D remains unclear. CDR3 length: 14 amino acids. The germline V gene has CDR1 MGHRA and CDR2 YSYEKL. With 6 bases removed from V and 9 bases from J, the gap between germline ends came to 20 bases. The CDR3 is CASRLTVDSGAQYF. CDR3 nucleotides: TGCGCCAGCAGGCTTACGGTTGATAGTGGGGCCCAGTACTTC.

This clone ranks as medium-sized. The chain combines TRBV6-1 with TRBJ1-1, with 7 positions matching TRBD1. The length of the CDR3 is 15 residues. Germline lookup yields CDR1 MNHNS and CDR2 SASEGT. V lost 4 bases to trimming and J lost 4 bases; unmatched junction nucleotides: 9. CDR3 in amino acids: CASSALAGGSTEAFF. Written as DNA, the CDR3 is TGTGCCAGCAGTGCCCTGGCAGGGGGGAGCACTGAAGCTTTCTTT.

By its share, this clone is medium-sized. Written as DNA, the CDR3 is TGTGCCAGCAGCCACGGACAGCCGGGGGGTGGCTACACCTTC. The encoded protein is CASSHGQPGGGYTF. V gene TRBV28 combines with J gene TRBJ1-2; tentatively, D is TRBD1 (6 bases). The germline CDR1 and CDR2 sequences are MDHEN and SYDVKM. CDR3 length: 14 residues. Trimming shortened V by 6 bases and J by 7 bases, and 18 bases separated the two germline ends.

This clone was observed a handful of times. V gene TRBV7-3 combines with J gene TRBJ1-1; TRBD1 might be the D (6 bases). Between the trimmed V and J ends, which lost 5 bases and 2 bases, there was a span of 15 bases. The CDR3 runs 15 residues. Germline CDR1 SGHTA, CDR2 FQGTGA. The CDR3 nucleotides read TGTGCCAGCAGCCCCGACGGGGGCGATAACACTGAAGCTTTCTTT. Residues: CASSPDGGDNTEAFF.

The chain carries TRBV6-2 or TRBV6-3 and TRBJ2-3; 10 bases are shared with TRBD2. Germline values: CDR1 MNHEY, CDR2 SVGEGT. The J segment lost 3 bases and the V segment lost 8 bases, leaving 14 bases of the junction unmatched. This CDR3 is built from 17 residues. In DNA, the CDR3 is TGTGCCAGCGGACATAGCGGGGGGACATCCCGGACAGATACGCAGTATTTT. It codes for CASGHSGGTSRTDTQYF.

The table lists this clone with a few counts. The chain employs TRBV28 and TRBJ2-7; 8 nucleotides align to TRBD1. The V gene's germline CDR1 is MDHEN and CDR2 SYDVKM. With 2 bases clipped from V and 3 bases from J, the junction kept 18 bases outside the gene matches. CDR3 size: 19 residues. CDR3 in amino acids: CASSLILRGTGILNYEQYF. In nucleotides, the CDR3 is TGTGCCAGCAGTTTAATACTCAGGGGGACAGGCATCCTCAACTACGAGCAGTACTTC.

This clone counts as medium-sized (0.01 to 0.1%). The chain links TRBV12-3 or TRBV12-4 to TRBJ1-2; the D is unclear. With 5 bases removed from V and 8 bases from J, the gap between germline ends came to 12 bases. The CDR3 sequence is 12 residues long. The CDR3 reads CASSRTVSGYTF. The CDR3 DNA sequence: TGTGCCAGCAGTCGGACGGTCTCGGGCTACACCTTC.

The genes are TRBV18 and TRBJ2-7, with D perhaps matching TRBD2 (5 bases). The V end lost 0 bases, the J end lost 2 bases, and 5 bases lay between the germline ends. CDR3 length equals 13 residues. CDR1 is KGHSH, CDR2 LQKENI, per germline. The CDR3 DNA is TGTGCCAGCTCACCACCGGGAGCCTACGAGCAGTACTTC. This gives the protein CASSPPGAYEQYF.

The table lists this clone with a few counts. The chain joins TRBV6-2 or TRBV6-3 to TRBJ1-5; unclear D gene. Germline V lookup: CDR1 MNHEY, CDR2 SVGEGT. V shed 2 bases and J shed 2 bases, with 7 bases lying between them. This CDR3 comprises 14 residues. CDR3 nucleotides: TGTGCCAGCAGTTACAATCGGGGCAATCAGCCCCAGCATTTT. Its protein product is CASSYNRGNQPQHF.

The table lists this clone with many counts. V usage is TRBV20-1 and J usage is TRBJ2-1; no definite D call. V dropped 5 bases and J dropped 8 bases, with 16 bases sitting between them. This CDR3 comprises 13 residues. Germline V gene sequence: CDR1 DFQATT, CDR2 SNEGSKA (reference sequence). The DNA for the CDR3 is TGCAGTGCTGCGGTCTCCCGAGCCGATGAGCAGTTCTTC. Protein product: CSAAVSRADEQFF.

Many counts were recorded for this clone. J is TRBJ2-7 and V is TRBV20-1; no clear D gene. Germline V gives CDR1 DFQATT, CDR2 SNEGSKA (reference sequence). Deletions cut 6 bases from V and 0 bases from J, with 9 bases between. CDR3 length: 12 residues. Written as DNA, the CDR3 is TGCAGTGCCCCAACGACCTCCTACGAGCAGTACTTC. Its protein is CSAPTTSYEQYF.

Only a few counts were recorded for this clone. In DNA, the CDR3 is TGTGCCAGCAGTGACTCTCGGGGCTACACCTTC. It encodes CASSDSRGYTF. This rearrangement joins TRBV6-4 to TRBJ1-2; D is ambiguous. Trimming left V 0 bases short and J 8 bases short, with 4 bases between. CDR3 length: 11 residues. Germline CDR1 MRHNA, CDR2 SNTAGT.